This T cell receptor beta chain derives from a study of OX40 agonist ivuxolimab in advanced cancers. Generated by immunoSEQ multiplex PCR, the TCRdb table keeps only in-frame clones and is missing some. The sample records fewer than 85,000 clones, 75% to 90% being singletons. The sample holds one count of this clone. Trimming cost V 9 bases and J 9 bases; bases outside gene matches: 8. This CDR3 has 13 amino acids. CDR1 is LNHNV, CDR2 YYDKDF, per germline (reference sequence). Sequencing used CD4+ or CD8+ T cells sorted from blood, obtained in a trial of the OX40 agonist ivuxolimab. This chain joins TRBV15 and TRBJ2-1; TRBD1 matches 10 bases. The receptor was derived from an adult with an advanced solid tumor such as melanoma, head and neck, liver or kidney cancer. CDR3 region: CATGDRGGIEQFF. CDR3 in DNA: TGTGCCACTGGGGACAGGGGCGGAATTGAGCAGTTCTTC.